Detailed here is one TCR beta chain. Its antigen is unknown. Germline values: CDR1 MGHDK, CDR2 SYGVNS. V lost 7 bases and J lost 8, with 15 bases in between. The CDR3 consists of 13 residues. The data stem from a study of cytomegalovirus exposure and HLA in healthy donors. Study conclusions and caveats: A later analysis found TCR association rates differed by HLA locus, highest for DRB1 and lowest for HLA-C. Some V segments could not be told apart, so they were left out, TRBV6-2 and TRBV6-3 among them.

In the PCR, 60 Vbeta and 13 Jbeta primers were used. Method: immunoSEQ multiplex PCR; TCRdb's copy keeps in-frame clones and lacks some. The data contain more than 150,000 clones, more than 85% of them seen just once; the ten biggest clones take up 0.2% to 0.3%. The TCR comes from a girl under three years old in good health and CMV-seronegative. The chain links TRBV25-1 to TRBJ2-1, with D perhaps TRBD2 (6 bases). The sequencing sample was made of PBMCs. The CDR3 is CASTGYSGDEQFF. The CDR3 region has the DNA TGTGCCAGCACCGGTTACTCGGGGGATGAGCAGTTCTTC.